The source of this T cell receptor beta chain is a study of T cells in Graves' hyperthyroidism and ophthalmopathy. Turning to the study itself: Peripheral blood specimens were obtained at initial diagnosis, prior to any treatment.

This clonotype was counted only a few times. Its target is not known. The source material, RNA transcripts, was used to amplify TCR beta CDR3 regions. The primer set for the first-round RT-PCR of the TCR CDR3 was HTBI. TCRdb called the multiplex PCR reads again in MiXCR, with one record for every CDR3 protein. The sample carries some 770,000 distinct CDR3 sequences, about a sixth recorded once. Patients having uncontrolled infection, another autoimmune disease, pregnancy or lactation were not included. Trimming cost V 2 bases and J 6 bases, with 10 bases left between them. From germline, CDR1 is SGHTA and CDR2 FQGNSA. The CDR3 is 13 residues long. Broader study findings: Median prediction lead before ophthalmopathy onset was about 6.7 months with the model.

The sequencing sample was made of blood. This receptor was obtained from a man aged 18 to 29 with Graves' hyperthyroidism. This chain uses TRBV7-2 with TRBJ1-1; D not resolved. Here the CDR3 reads CASSLLGFAEAFF. The CDR3 DNA reads as TGTGCCAGCAGCTTACTGGGGTTCGCTGAAGCTTTCTTT. Using reference TRBV7-2 and TRBJ1-1 for the parts outside the CDR3, the full variable domain is GAGVSQSPSNKVTEKGKDVELRCDPISGHTALYWYRQSLGQGLEFLIYFQGNSAPDKSGLPSDRFSAERTGGSVSTLTIQRTQQEDSAVYLCASSLLGFAEAFFGQGTRLTVV.